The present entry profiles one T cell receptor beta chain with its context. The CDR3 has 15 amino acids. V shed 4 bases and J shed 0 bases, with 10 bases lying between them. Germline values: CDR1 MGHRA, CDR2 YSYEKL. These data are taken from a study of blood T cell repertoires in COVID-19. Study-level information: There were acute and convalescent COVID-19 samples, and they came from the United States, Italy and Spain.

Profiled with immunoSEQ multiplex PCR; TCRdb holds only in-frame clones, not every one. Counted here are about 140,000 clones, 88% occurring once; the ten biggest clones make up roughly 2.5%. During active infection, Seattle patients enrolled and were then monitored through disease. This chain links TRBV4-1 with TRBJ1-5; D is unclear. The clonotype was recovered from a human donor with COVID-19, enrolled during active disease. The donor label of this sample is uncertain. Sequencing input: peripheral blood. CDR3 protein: CASSPVVSSNQPQHF. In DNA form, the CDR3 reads TGCGCCAGCAGCCCCGTAGTTAGTAGCAATCAGCCCCAGCATTTT.